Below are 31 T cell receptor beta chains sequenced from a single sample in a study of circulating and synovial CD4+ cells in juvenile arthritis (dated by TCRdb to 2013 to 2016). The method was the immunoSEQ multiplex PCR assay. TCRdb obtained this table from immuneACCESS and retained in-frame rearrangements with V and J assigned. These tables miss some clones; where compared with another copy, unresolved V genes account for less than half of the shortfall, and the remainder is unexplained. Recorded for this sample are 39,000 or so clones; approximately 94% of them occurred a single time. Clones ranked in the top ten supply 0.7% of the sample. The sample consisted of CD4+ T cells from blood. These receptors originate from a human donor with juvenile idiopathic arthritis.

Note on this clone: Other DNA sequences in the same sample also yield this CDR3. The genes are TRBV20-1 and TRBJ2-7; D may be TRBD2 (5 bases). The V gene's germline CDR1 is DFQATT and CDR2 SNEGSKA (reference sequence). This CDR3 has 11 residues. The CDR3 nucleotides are TGCAGCGCTGCGAGGGCCTACGAGCAGTACTTC. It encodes CSAARAYEQYF.

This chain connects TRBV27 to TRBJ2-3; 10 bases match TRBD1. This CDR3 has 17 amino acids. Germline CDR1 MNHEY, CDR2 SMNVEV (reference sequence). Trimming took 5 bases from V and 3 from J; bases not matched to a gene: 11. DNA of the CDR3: TGTGCCAGCAGTCCGGGACAGGGGAGGACTCTGACAGATACGCAGTATTTT. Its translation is CASSPGQGRTLTDTQYF.

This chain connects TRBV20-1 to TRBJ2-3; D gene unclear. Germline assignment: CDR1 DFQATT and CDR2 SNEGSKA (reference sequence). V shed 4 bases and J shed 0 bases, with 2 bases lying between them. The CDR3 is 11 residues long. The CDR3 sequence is CSATSTDTQYF. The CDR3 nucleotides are TGCAGTGCTACTAGCACAGATACGCAGTATTTT.

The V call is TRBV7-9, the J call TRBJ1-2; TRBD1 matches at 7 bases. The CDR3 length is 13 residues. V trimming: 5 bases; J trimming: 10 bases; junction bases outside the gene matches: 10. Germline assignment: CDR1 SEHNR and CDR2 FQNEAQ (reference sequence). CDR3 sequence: CASSLPDRPPYTF. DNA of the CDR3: TGTGCCAGCAGCCTCCCGGACAGGCCTCCCTACACCTTC.

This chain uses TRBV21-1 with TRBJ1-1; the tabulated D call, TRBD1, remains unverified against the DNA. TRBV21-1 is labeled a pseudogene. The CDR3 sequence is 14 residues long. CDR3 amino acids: CASNNDRIRTEAFF. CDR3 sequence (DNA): TGTGCCAGCAATAATGACAGGATTCGCACTGAAGCTTTCTTT.

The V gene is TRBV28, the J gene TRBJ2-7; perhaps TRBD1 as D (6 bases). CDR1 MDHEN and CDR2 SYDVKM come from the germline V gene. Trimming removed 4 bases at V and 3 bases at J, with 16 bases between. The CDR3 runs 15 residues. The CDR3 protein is CASSSKGVPVYEQYF. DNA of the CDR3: TGTGCCAGCAGTTCAAAGGGGGTTCCAGTCTACGAGCAGTACTTC.

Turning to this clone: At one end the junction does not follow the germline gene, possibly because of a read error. CDR3 nucleotide sequence: TGTGCTAGCAGCTTAGCCACCTATGTCGTATACGAGCAGTACTTC. This encodes CASSLATYVVYEQYF. V and J are TRBV7-7 and TRBJ2-7, with no clear D. Germline loops: CDR1 SSHAT, CDR2 FNYEAQ (reference sequence). The length of the CDR3 is 15 residues. The full variable domain, completed using reference TRBV7-7 and TRBJ2-7, is GAGVSQSPRYKVTKRGQDVTLRCDPISSHATLYWYQQALGQGPEFLTYFNYEAQPDKSGLPSDRFSAERPEGSISTLTIQRTEQRDSAMYRCASSLATYVVYEQYFGPGTRLTVT.

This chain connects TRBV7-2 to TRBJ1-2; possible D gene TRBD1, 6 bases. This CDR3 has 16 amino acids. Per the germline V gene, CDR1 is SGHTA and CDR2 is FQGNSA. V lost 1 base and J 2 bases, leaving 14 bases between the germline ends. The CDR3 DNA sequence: TGTGCCAGCAGCTTAGACAGGGTCATTCGAAACTATGGCTACACCTTC. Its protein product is CASSLDRVIRNYGYTF.

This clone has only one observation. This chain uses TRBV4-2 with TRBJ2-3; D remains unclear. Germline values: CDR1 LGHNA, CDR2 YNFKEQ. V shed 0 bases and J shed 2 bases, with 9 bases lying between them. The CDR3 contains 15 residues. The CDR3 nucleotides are TGTGCCAGCAGCCAAGATGAACAGTCCACAGATACGCAGTATTTT. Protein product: CASSQDEQSTDTQYF.

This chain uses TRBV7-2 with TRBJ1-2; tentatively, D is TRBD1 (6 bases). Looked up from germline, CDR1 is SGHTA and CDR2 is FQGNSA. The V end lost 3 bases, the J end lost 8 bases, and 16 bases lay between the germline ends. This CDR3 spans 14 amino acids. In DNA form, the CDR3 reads TGTGCCAGCAGCTTCGGACAGCTTACACAAGGCTACACCTTC. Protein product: CASSFGQLTQGYTF.

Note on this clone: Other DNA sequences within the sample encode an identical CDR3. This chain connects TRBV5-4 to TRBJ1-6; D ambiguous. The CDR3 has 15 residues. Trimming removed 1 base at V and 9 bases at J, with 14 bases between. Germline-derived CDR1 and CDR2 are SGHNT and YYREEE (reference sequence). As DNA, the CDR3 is TGTGCCAGCAGCTTGCTTGGTCAGAGGAGTTCACCCCTCCACTTT. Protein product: CASSLLGQRSSPLHF.

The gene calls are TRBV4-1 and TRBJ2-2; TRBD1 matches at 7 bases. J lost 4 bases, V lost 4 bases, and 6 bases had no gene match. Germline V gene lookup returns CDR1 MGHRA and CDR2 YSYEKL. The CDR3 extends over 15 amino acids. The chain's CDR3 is CASSPPGTVTGELFF. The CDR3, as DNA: TGCGCCAGCAGCCCACCCGGGACAGTCACCGGGGAGCTGTTTTTT.

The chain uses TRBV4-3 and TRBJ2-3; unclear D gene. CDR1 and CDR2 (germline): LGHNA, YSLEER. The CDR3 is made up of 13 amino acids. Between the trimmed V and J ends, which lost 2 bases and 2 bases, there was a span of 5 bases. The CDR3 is CASSQIITDTQYF. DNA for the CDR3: TGCGCCAGCAGCCAAATAATCACAGATACGCAGTATTTT.

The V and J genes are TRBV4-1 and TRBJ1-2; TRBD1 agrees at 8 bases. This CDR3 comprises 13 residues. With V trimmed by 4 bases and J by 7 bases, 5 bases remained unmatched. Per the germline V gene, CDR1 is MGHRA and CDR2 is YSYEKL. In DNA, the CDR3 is TGCGCCAGCAGCCCTTCGGACAGGGCTGGCTACACCTTC. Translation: CASSPSDRAGYTF.

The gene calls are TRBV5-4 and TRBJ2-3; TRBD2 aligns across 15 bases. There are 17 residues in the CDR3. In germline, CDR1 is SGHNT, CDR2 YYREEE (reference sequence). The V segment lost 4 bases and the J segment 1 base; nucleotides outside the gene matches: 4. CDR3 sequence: CASSVGTSGGRTDTQYF. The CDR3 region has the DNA TGTGCCAGCAGCGTCGGGACTAGCGGGGGGCGCACAGATACGCAGTATTTT.

DNA for the CDR3: TGTGCCAGCAGTTATGGATCGGCGGGCCGCTACAATGAGCAGTTCTTC. Amino acids: CASSYGSAGRYNEQFF. The rearrangement links TRBV6-6 to TRBJ2-1, with D possibly matching TRBD2 (5 bases). Germline loops: CDR1 MNHNY, CDR2 SVGAGI (reference sequence). The CDR3 loop spans 16 amino acids. The ends were cut back, 3 bases at V and 3 bases at J, with 15 bases in the middle.

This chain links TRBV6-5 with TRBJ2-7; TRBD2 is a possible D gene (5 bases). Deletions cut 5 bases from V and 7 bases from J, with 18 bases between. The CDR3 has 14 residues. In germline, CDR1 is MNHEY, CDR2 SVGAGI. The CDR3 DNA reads TGTGCCAGCAGTACCGGGGAACGGTTGAGTGAGCAGTACTTC. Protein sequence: CASSTGERLSEQYF.

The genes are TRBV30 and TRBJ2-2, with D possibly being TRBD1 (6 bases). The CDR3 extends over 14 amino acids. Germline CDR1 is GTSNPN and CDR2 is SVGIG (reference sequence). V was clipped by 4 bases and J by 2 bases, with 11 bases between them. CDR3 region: CAWTRQVNTGELFF. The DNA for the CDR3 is TGTGCCTGGACGAGACAGGTTAACACCGGGGAGCTGTTTTTT.

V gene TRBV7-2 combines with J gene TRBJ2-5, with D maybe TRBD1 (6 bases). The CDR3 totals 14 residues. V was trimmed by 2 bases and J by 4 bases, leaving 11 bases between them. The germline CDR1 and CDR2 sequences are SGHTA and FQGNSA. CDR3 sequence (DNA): TGTGCCAGCAGCTTATATACAGGGTCAGAGACCCAGTACTTC. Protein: CASSLYTGSETQYF.

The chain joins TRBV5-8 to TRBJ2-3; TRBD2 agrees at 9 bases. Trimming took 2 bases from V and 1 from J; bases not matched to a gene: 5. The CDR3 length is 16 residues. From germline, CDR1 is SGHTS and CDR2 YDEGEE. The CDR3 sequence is CASSFFSGGRTDTQYF. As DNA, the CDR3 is TGTGCCAGCAGCTTCTTTAGCGGGGGACGCACAGATACGCAGTATTTT. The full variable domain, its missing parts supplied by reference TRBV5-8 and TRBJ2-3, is EAGVTQSPTHLIKTRGQQATLRCSPISGHTSVYWYQQALGLGLQFLLWYDEGEERNRGNFPPRFSGRQFPNYSSELNVNALELEDSALYLCASSFFSGGRTDTQYFGPGTRLTVL.

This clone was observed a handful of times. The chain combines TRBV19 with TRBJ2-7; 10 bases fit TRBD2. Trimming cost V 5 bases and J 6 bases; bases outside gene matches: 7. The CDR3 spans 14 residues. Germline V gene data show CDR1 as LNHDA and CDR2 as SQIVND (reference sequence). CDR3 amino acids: CASSHRRLAGEQYF. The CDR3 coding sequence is TGTGCCAGTAGTCATCGTAGACTAGCGGGCGAGCAGTACTTC.

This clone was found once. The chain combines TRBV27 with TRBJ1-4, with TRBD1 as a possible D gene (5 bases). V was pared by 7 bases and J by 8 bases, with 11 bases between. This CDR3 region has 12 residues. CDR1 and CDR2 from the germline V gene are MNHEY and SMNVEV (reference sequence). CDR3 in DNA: TGTGCCAGCAAGCGGGGCAACGAAAAACTGTTTTTT. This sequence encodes CASKRGNEKLFF.

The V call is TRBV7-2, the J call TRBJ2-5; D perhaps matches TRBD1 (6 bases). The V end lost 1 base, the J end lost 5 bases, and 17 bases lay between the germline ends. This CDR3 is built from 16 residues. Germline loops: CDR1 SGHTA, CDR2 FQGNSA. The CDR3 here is CASSLVSGGVGETQYF. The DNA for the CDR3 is TGTGCCAGCAGCTTAGTTTCTGGGGGCGTGGGGGAGACCCAGTACTTC. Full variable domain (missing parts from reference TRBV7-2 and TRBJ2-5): GAGVSQSPSNKVTEKGKDVELRCDPISGHTALYWYRQSLGQGLEFLIYFQGNSAPDKSGLPSDRFSAERTGGSVSTLTIQRTQQEDSAVYLCASSLVSGGVGETQYFGPGTRLLVL.

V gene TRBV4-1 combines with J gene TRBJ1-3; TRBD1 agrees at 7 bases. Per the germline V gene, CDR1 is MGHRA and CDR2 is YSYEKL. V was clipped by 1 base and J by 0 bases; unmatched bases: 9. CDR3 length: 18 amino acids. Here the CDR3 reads CASSQGQGLAHSGNTIYF. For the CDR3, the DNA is TGCGCCAGCAGCCAAGGACAGGGTCTGGCCCACTCTGGAAACACCATATATTTT.

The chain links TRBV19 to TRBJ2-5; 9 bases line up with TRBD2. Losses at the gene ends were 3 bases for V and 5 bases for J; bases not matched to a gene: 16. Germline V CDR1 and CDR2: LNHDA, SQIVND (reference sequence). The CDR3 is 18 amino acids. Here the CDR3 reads CASSMSEVRLAAGETQYF. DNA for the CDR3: TGTGCCAGTAGTATGAGTGAGGTTCGACTAGCGGCGGGGGAGACCCAGTACTTC.

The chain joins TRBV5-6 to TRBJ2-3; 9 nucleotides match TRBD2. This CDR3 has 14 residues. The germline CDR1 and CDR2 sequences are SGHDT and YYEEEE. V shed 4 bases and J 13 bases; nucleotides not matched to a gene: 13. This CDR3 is CASSQQGPGLAEYF. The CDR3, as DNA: TGTGCCAGCAGCCAACAAGGACCGGGACTAGCAGAGTATTTT.

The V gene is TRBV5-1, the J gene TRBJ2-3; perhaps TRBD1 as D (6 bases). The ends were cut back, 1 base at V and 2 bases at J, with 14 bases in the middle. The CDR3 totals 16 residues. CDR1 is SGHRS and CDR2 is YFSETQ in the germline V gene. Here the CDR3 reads CASSLNRVYNTDTQYF. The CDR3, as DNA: TGCGCCAGCAGCTTGAACAGGGTCTACAACACAGATACGCAGTATTTT.

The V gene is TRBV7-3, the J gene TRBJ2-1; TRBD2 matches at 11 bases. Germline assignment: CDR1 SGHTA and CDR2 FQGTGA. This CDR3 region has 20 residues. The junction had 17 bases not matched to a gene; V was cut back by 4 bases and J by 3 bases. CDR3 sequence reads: CASSSSGLAGGHGIYNEQFF. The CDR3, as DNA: TGTGCCAGCAGCTCCTCGGGGCTAGCGGGGGGTCACGGTATCTACAATGAGCAGTTCTTC. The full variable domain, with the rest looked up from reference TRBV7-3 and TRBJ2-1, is GAGVSQTPSNKVTEKGKYVELRCDPISGHTALYWYRQSLGQGPEFLIYFQGTGAADDSGLPNDRFFAVRPEGSVSTLKIQRTERGDSAVYLCASSSSGLAGGHGIYNEQFFGPGTRLTVL.

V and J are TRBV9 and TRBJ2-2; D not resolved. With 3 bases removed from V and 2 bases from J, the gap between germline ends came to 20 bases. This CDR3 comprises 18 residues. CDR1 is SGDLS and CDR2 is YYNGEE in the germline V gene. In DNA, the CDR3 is TGTGCCAGCAGCGCCGTCTCCATTGGCCAACGTAACACCGGGGAGCTGTTTTTT. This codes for CASSAVSIGQRNTGELFF.

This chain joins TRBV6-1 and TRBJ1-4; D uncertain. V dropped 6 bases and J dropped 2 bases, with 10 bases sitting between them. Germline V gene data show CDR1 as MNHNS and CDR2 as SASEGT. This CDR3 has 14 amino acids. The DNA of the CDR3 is TGTGCCAGCAGACCACAACCGACTAATGAAAAACTGTTTTTT. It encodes CASRPQPTNEKLFF.

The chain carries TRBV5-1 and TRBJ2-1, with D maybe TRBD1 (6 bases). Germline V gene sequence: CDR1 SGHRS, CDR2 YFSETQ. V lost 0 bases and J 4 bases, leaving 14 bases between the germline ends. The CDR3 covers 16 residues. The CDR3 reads CASSLDTGKDYNEQFF. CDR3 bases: TGCGCCAGCAGCTTGGATACAGGGAAGGATTACAATGAGCAGTTCTTC.